Detailed here is one T cell receptor (beta chain). The antigen remains undetermined. The sample comes from a study of T cell responses to AZD1222 COVID-19 vaccine. Findings and caveats of the study: Unmutated variant regions reportedly attract nearly half of all spike-specific TCRs.

TCRdb's table, derived via immunoSEQ multiplex PCR, lists solely in-frame clones and lacks some. Of 80,000 to 100,000 clones listed, roughly 84% are singletons. Source: peripheral blood, taken 28 days after the second AZD1222 dose. The clonotype comes from an adult who received the AZD1222 COVID-19 vaccine.

The CDR3 nucleotides read TGTGCCAGCTCAGCAAAGATACCGGGACAGGGAAAGACTGAAGCTTTCTTT. Translated: CASSAKIPGQGKTEAFF. The chain links TRBV18 to TRBJ1-1, with 9 bases fitting TRBD1. Germline CDR1 is KGHSH and CDR2 is LQKENI. V shed 5 bases, J shed 5 bases, and the junction held 15 bases outside the gene matches. The CDR3 runs to 17 residues. Full variable domain (remainder filled in from reference TRBV18 and TRBJ1-1): NAGVMQNPRHLVRRRGQEARLRCSPMKGHSHVYWYRQLPEEGLKFMVYLQKENIIDESGMPKERFSAEFPKEGPSILRIQQVVRGDSAAYFCASSAKIPGQGKTEAFFGQGTRLTVV.